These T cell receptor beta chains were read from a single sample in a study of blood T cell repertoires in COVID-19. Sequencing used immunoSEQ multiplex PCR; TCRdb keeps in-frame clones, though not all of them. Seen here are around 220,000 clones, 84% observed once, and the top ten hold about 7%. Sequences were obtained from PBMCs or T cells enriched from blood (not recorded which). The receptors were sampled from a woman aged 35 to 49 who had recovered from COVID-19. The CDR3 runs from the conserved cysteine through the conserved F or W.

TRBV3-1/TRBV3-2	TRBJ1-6	CASSLSSGNSPLHF
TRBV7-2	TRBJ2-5	CASSLRLAGAETQYF
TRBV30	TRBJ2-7	CAWSAVRGYEQYF
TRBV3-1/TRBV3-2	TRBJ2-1	CASSRSLEDEQFF
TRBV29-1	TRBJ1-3	CSSMSGGTGNTIYF
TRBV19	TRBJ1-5	CASTLEGINQPQHF
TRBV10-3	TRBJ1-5	CAISARGNNQPQHF
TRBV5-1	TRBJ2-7	CASSFRQGEEQYF
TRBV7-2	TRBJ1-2	CASSPRDRGNGYTF
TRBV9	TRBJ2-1	CASSVALYNEQFF